This TCR beta chain was retrieved from a study of blood T cells in healthy people across ages. The authors ran a second PCR of roughly 6 to 12 cycles using a sample-barcoded 5' primer and a J-beta primer mix. TCRdb independently ran MiXCR on the 5' RACE reads; one entry per CDR3 protein. The sample gives some 1.4 million distinct CDR3 sequences, 35% to 45% of which show up once; under 8% is in the top ten. In this sample, this clonotype turned up a few times. From germline, CDR1 is MNHEY and CDR2 SMNVEV (reference sequence). The trim removed 5 bases at V and 3 bases at J, leaving 7 bases unmatched. CDR3 size: 15 residues. Samples each had at least 5 micrograms of total RNA extracted.

Sequenced sample: blood. The receptor comes from a woman younger than 30 in good health. V and J are TRBV27 and TRBJ2-7; 10 nucleotides line up with TRBD1. In DNA, the CDR3 is TGTGCCAGCAGTAGGCAGACAGGGGGCAACTACGAGCAGTACTTC. It codes for CASSRQTGGNYEQYF.